This entry is about one TCR beta chain. The antigen this receptor binds is unknown. Per-base qualities were not stored, and no clone one base away is much larger. This record belongs to a study of CD8+ T cells in alopecia areata (dated by TCRdb to 2017 to 2018). With regard to the full study: The treated patients took part in an open-label pilot trial in which moderate-to-severe alopecia areata was treated with oral tofacitinib at 5 to 10 mg twice daily. TCRbeta CDR3 regions were amplified by immunoSEQ multiplex PCR using 35 Vbeta forward and 13 Jbeta reverse primers. Patients on tofacitinib were biopsied at baseline and after 4 and 24 weeks of treatment, and several of the patients also had a later scalp biopsy. Tofacitinib was administered for 6 to 18 months, and 6 months of follow-up off drug were then conducted to assess delayed response and recurrence. On the human side, TCRbeta sequencing was run on scalp tissue and on sorted CD4+ and CD8+ peripheral blood T cells from healthy controls and from alopecia areata patients with either patchy or totalis/universalis disease. The SALT score, which quantifies the percentage of affected scalp surface area, was used to measure disease severity in treated patients. Clonality in the scalp was compared among normal scalp (n=4), patchy alopecia areata scalp (n=8), and alopecia totalis/universalis scalp (n=8). In both human patients and the C3H/HeJ mouse model, the study applied high-throughput TCRbeta sequencing to look at T cell clonal expansion in alopecia areata. RNA was obtained with the PAXgene miRNA kit for fixed scalp, the miRNeasy kit for PBMCs, and the RNeasy kit for mouse skin.

The method behind the library was the immunoSEQ multiplex PCR assay. RNA was extracted from all samples and reverse transcribed into cDNA as template for TCR sequencing. SuperScript III was used to make first-strand cDNA, primed with a 2:1 mix of oligo-dT and random hexamers. A synthetic immune receptor repertoire was used to gauge amplification bias, and whatever bias remained was removed computationally. The original pipeline was this. Raw reads were preprocessed to remove errors, and CDR3 was defined according to IMGT conventions as the region from the conserved cysteine to phenylalanine. Clonality was calculated as 1 minus Shannon entropy normalized by log2 of the number of productive unique TCRs. Scalp TCRbeta sequences were cross-referenced with sorted blood CD4 and CD8 repertoires so that the CD4 or CD8 identity of scalp clones could be inferred. TCRdb stores this immuneACCESS table with in-frame sequences only. Part of the clones is absent; in the studies checked, under half of the shortfall reflects unresolved V genes, and no reason is known for the rest. V and J calls and clone size are copied from that table; D and trimming were computed from the DNA. In all, the sample holds about 64,000 clones, and roughly 50% of those were seen once. Of the sample, roughly 21% falls within the top ten clones.

Based on the germline V gene (reference sequence), the CDR1 and CDR2 sequences are SEHNR and FQNEAQ. V has 7 bases trimmed and J has 0 bases trimmed; junction bases matching no gene number 11. Including cysteine and phenylalanine, the CDR3 has 16 amino acids. Of all the DNA, just the CDR3 is kept, 48 bases in frame from base 1. The meaning of the sample's treatment or condition label: oral pan-JAK inhibitor, 5-10 mg twice daily. Lesional scalp punch biopsies and peripheral blood were collected from alopecia areata patients. PBMCs were separated by density centrifugation and stained for CD3, CD4 and CD8, after which CD4+ and CD8+ T cells were sorted on a FACSAria. Broad study findings and their caveats: During tofacitinib treatment, many expanded lesional clones stuck around in both scalp and blood, and this persistence may partly explain why relapse happens after treatment is stopped. Compared with mice, TCR sequences shared between patients were less clear, possibly partly because of HLA diversity across the patient population. Tofacitinib significantly lowered scalp clonality and the number of expanded CD8+ clones among the top 100 scalp clones. Resident alphabeta T cells in normal human skin are also sequenced, complicating scalp TCR repertoire analysis, unlike mouse skin dominated by gammadelta T cells. Higher clonality and more expanded CD8+ clones were observed in lesional scalp than in normal scalp, particularly in alopecia totalis/universalis, a finding suggestive of antigenic drive. The treated cohort was small, with a single nonresponder, so links between baseline CD8+ expansion and response need larger studies.

The source of this sequence is a human donor with alopecia areata. The chain is encoded by TRBV7-9 joined to TRBJ2-5; TRBD2 matches 7 bases in the middle. Sequences were derived from CD8+ T cells sorted from blood, sampled at approximately week 39, from a patient treated with tofacitinib. The CDR3 reads CASTGALAAHQETQYF. The sequenced DNA is TGTGCCAGCACTGGGGCCCTAGCGGCCCACCAAGAGACCCAGTACTTC.